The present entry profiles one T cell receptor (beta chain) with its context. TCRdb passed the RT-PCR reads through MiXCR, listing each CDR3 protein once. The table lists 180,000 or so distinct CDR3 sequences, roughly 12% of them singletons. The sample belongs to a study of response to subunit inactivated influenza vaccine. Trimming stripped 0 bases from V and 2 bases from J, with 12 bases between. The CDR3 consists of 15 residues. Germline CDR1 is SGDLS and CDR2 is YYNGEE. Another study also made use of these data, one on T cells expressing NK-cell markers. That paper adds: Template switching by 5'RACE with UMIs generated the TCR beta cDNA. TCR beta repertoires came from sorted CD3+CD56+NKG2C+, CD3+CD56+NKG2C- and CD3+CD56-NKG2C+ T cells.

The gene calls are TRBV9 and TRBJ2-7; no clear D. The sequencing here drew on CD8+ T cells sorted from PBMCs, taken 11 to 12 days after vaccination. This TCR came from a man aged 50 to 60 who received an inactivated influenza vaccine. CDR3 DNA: TGTGCCAGCAGCGTAGGGGCAGGATCTCCCTACGAGCAGTACTTC. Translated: CASSVGAGSPYEQYF.